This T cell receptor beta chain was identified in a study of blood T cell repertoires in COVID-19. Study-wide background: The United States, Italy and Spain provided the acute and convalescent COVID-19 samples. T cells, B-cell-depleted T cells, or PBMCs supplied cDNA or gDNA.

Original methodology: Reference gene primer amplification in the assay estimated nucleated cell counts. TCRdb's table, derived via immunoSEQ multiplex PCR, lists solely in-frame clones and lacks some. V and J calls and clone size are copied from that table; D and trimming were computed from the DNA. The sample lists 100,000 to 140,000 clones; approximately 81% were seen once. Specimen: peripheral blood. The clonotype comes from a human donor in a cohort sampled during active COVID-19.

The CDR3 bases are TGTGCCAGTAGGACCGGGACAGTTAATCAGCCCCAGCATTTT. Amino acid sequence: CASRTGTVNQPQHF. The chain employs TRBV19 and TRBJ1-5, with 7 bases that match TRBD1. The V and J ends lost 6 bases and 4 bases, in that order; junction bases with no gene match: 6. This CDR3 region has 14 residues. Germline-derived CDR1 and CDR2 are LNHDA and SQIVND (reference sequence).